The present T cell receptor (beta chain) was sequenced within a study of blood T cell repertoires in COVID-19. Study context: Samples of COVID-19 (acute and convalescent) were obtained from the United States, Italy and Spain.

V lost 4 bases and J lost 2, with 13 bases in between. There are 16 residues in the CDR3. Looked up from germline, CDR1 is KGHDR and CDR2 is SFDVKD. Libraries were prepared by immunoSEQ multiplex PCR; TCRdb keeps only in-frame clonotypes and omits some of them. This sample has 320,000 or so clones; more than 75% occur once, and the top ten carry roughly 1%. Symptom resolution, clearance, or two negative PCRs marked donors in Cohort 3 as recovered. Sequenced input: PBMCs or T cells enriched from blood (not recorded which). V and J are TRBV24-1 and TRBJ2-2; tentatively, D is TRBD2 (6 bases). The sequence was obtained from a woman aged 25-40 years who had recovered from COVID-19. The CDR3 loop is CATSDAGTPNTGELFF. The DNA of the CDR3 is TGTGCCACCAGTGACGCCGGGACTCCCAACACCGGGGAGCTGTTTTTT.